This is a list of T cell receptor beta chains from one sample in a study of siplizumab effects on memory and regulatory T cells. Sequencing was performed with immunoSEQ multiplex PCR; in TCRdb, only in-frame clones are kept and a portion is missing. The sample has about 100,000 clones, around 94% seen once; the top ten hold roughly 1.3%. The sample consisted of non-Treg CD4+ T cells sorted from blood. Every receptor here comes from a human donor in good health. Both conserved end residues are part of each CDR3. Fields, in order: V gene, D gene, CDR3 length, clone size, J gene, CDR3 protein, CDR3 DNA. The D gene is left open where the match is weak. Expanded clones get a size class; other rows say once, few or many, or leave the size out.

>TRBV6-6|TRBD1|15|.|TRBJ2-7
CASGKGAGGTYEQYF
TGTGCCAGCGGGAAGGGGGCAGGGGGAACCTACGAGCAGTACTTC
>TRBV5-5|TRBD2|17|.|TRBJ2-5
CASSLGDRLAGGETQYF
TGTGCCAGCAGCTTGGGGGACAGATTAGCGGGAGGAGAGACCCAGTACTTC
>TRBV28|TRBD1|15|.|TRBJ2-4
CASSGQGMAKNIQYF
TGTGCCAGCAGCGGACAGGGGATGGCCAAAAACATTCAGTACTTC
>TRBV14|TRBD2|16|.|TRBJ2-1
CASSQAGAGGRSEQFF
TGTGCCAGCAGCCAAGCCGGTGCGGGAGGAAGGAGTGAGCAGTTCTTC
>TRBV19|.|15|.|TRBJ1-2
CASSIVPGSLDGYTF
TGTGCCAGTAGTATAGTGCCAGGCTCCCTGGATGGCTACACCTTC
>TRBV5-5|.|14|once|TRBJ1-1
CASSFGPRDTEAFF
TGTGCCAGCAGCTTCGGCCCGAGGGACACTGAAGCTTTCTTT
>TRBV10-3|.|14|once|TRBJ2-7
CAISDGHSSYEQYF
TGTGCCATCAGTGATGGCCATTCCTCCTACGAGCAGTACTTC
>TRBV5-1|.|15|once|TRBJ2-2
CASSLLAGGTGELFF
TGCGCCAGCAGCTTGCTAGCCGGGGGAACCGGGGAGCTGTTTTTT
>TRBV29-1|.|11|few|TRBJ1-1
CSVVGNTEAFF
TGCAGCGTTGTGGGGAACACTGAAGCTTTCTTT
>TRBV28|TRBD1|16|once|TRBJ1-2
CASSAGTERLNYGYTF
TGTGCCAGCAGTGCCGGGACAGAAAGATTAAACTATGGCTACACCTTC
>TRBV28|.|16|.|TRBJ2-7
CASSFILGGGGYEQYF
TGTGCCAGCAGTTTTATATTAGGAGGTGGTGGCTACGAGCAGTACTTC
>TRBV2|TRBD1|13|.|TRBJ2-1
CASSTGIVNEQFF
TGTGCCAGCTCGACAGGGATCGTCAATGAGCAGTTCTTC
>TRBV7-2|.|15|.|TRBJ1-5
CASSLGGPSNQPQHF
TGTGCCAGCAGCTTAGGGGGCCCTAGCAATCAGCCCCAGCATTTT
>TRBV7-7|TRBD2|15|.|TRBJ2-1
CASSLGSGGNNEQFF
TGTGCCAGCAGCTTAGGTAGCGGGGGAAACAATGAGCAGTTCTTC
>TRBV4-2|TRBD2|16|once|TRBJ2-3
CASSQDTAGDTDTQYF
TGTGCCAGCAGCCAAGATACGGCGGGAGACACAGATACGCAGTATTTT
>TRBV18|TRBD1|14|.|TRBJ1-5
CASSPGRGLQPQHF
TGTGCCAGCTCACCAGGCAGGGGGCTCCAGCCCCAGCATTTT
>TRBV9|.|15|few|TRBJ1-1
CASSVGGGTNTEAFF
TGTGCCAGCAGCGTAGGGGGGGGCACGAACACTGAAGCTTTCTTT
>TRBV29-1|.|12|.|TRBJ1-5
CSAGFLNQPQHF
TGCAGCGCAGGGTTCTTAAATCAGCCCCAGCATTTT
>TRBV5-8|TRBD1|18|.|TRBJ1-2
CASSPNVLYPRQGNGYTF
TGTGCCAGCAGCCCGAACGTTTTGTATCCGAGACAGGGTAATGGCTACACCTTC
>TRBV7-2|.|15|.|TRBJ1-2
CASSQGQGSGYGYTF
TGTGCCAGCAGCCAGGGGCAGGGGTCCGGCTATGGCTACACCTTC
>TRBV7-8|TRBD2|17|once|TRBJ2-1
CASSLVVGTSGNNEQFF
TGTGCCAGCAGCTTAGTTGTGGGGACTAGCGGGAACAATGAGCAGTTCTTC
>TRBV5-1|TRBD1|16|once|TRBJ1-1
CASSLVRDRGRTEAFF
TGCGCCAGCAGCTTGGTCCGGGACAGGGGAAGGACTGAAGCTTTCTTT
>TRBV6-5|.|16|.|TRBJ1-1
CASSYSRRLVNTEAFF
TGTGCCAGCAGTTACTCGAGGCGGTTGGTGAACACTGAAGCTTTCTTT
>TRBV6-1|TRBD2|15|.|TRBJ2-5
CASSENIGRVETQYF
TGTGCCAGCAGTGAAAATATCGGGAGGGTGGAGACCCAGTACTTC
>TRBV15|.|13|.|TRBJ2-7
CATRAGASHEQYF
TGTGCCACCAGGGCGGGGGCTAGCCACGAGCAGTACTTC
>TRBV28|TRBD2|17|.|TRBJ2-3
CASSLLGLAGVVDTQYF
TGTGCCAGCAGTTTATTGGGACTAGCGGGAGTGGTAGATACGCAGTATTTT
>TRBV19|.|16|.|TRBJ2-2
CASSRGRTGNTGELFF
TGTGCCAGTAGTCGGGGCAGGACTGGGAACACCGGGGAGCTGTTTTTT
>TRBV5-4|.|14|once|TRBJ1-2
CASSFGGANYGYTF
TGTGCCAGCAGCTTTGGGGGAGCTAACTATGGCTACACCTTC
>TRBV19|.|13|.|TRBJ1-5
CANTTDSNQPQHF
TGTGCCAACACCACCGATAGCAATCAGCCCCAGCATTTT
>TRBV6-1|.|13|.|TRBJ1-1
CASSEYRNTEAFF
TGTGCCAGCAGTGAATACCGGAACACTGAAGCTTTCTTT
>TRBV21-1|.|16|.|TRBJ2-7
CASSRERDRGSYEQYF
TGTGCCAGCAGCCGAGAAAGGGACAGGGGCTCCTACGAGCAGTACTTC
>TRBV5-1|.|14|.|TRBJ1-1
CASSFGGTNTEAFF
TGCGCCAGCAGCTTTGGGGGGACGAACACTGAAGCTTTCTTT
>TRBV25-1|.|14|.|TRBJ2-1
CASSDQRNYNEQFF
TGTGCCAGCAGTGATCAGCGGAACTACAATGAGCAGTTCTTC
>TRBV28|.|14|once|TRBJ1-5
CASSLSGGNQPQHF
TGTGCCAGCAGTTTATCAGGTGGTAATCAGCCCCAGCATTTT
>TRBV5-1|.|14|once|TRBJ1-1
CASSLVVGRAEAFF
TGCGCCAGCAGCTTGGTCGTGGGGAGAGCTGAAGCTTTCTTT
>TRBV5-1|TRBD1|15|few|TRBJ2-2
CASSSTGYGTGELFF
TGCGCCAGCAGCTCGACAGGGTATGGCACCGGGGAGCTGTTTTTT
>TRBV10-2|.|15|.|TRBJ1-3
CASSDRRLSGNTIYF
TGCGCCAGCAGTGACAGAAGGTTGTCTGGAAACACCATATATTTT